These T cell receptor beta chains were read from a single sample in a study of blood T cell repertoires in COVID-19. Profiled with immunoSEQ multiplex PCR; TCRdb holds only in-frame clones, not every one. There are roughly 290,000 clones in the sample; around nine tenths occur only once, and 6% to 7% lies in the top ten. Source material: PBMCs or T cells enriched from blood (not recorded which). These receptors all come from a woman aged 40 to 50 who had recovered from COVID-19. CDR3s include the opening cysteine and the closing phenylalanine or tryptophan. D genes are given only for firm matches. Clone size is stated in some rows and not others, as once, few, many or a class when expanded.

j_gene: TRBJ1-2
d_gene: TRBD1
abundance: few
v_gene: TRBV2
CDR3nt: TGTGCCAGGACAGGGTCGTCGGGCTACACCTTC
CDR3aa: CARTGSSGYTF

j_gene: TRBJ2-7
d_gene: NA
abundance: NA
v_gene: TRBV6-5
CDR3nt: TGTGCCAGCAGTTTCACTTACGAGCAGTACTTC
CDR3aa: CASSFTYEQYF

j_gene: TRBJ2-3
d_gene: NA
abundance: few
v_gene: TRBV10-3
CDR3nt: TGTGCCACCCGCCGACAGGGAGGAGGCACAGATACGCAGTATTTT
CDR3aa: CATRRQGGGTDTQYF

j_gene: TRBJ2-3
d_gene: NA
abundance: NA
v_gene: TRBV4-3
CDR3nt: TGCGCCAGCAGCCAAGGAGCGGGTCTCGCCCCTGATACGCAGTATTTT
CDR3aa: CASSQGAGLAPDTQYF

j_gene: TRBJ2-5
d_gene: NA
abundance: NA
v_gene: TRBV7-9
CDR3nt: TGTGCCAGCAGCTTAAGGGCAGGAGGCGGCCAAGAGACCCAGTACTTC
CDR3aa: CASSLRAGGGQETQYF

j_gene: TRBJ1-5
d_gene: NA
abundance: NA
v_gene: TRBV12-5
CDR3nt: TGTGCTAGTGGCCACGACAGCCCTCAGCCCCAGCATTTT
CDR3aa: CASGHDSPQPQHF

j_gene: TRBJ2-5
d_gene: TRBD2
abundance: NA
v_gene: TRBV4-1
CDR3nt: TGCGCCAGCAGCCAGGCCGAGGTAGCGGGAGGCACCGGGGGGGAGACCCAGTACTTC
CDR3aa: CASSQAEVAGGTGGETQYF

j_gene: TRBJ2-1
d_gene: TRBD2
abundance: NA
v_gene: TRBV7-9
CDR3nt: TGTGCCAGCCGACTAGCGGTTAACAATGAGCAGTTCTTC
CDR3aa: CASRLAVNNEQFF

j_gene: TRBJ2-5
d_gene: NA
abundance: NA
v_gene: TRBV7-2
CDR3nt: TGTGCCAGCAGCTTTAGCGGAAGGATCCAAGAGACCCAGTACTTC
CDR3aa: CASSFSGRIQETQYF

j_gene: TRBJ2-7
d_gene: TRBD1
abundance: NA
v_gene: TRBV15
CDR3nt: TGTGCCACCAGCAGAGATTCCACCGGGACAGGGGTTTACGAGCAGTACTTC
CDR3aa: CATSRDSTGTGVYEQYF

j_gene: TRBJ2-7
d_gene: NA
abundance: few
v_gene: TRBV7-3
CDR3nt: TGTGCCAGCAGCCCTGACAGTCCCCCCTACGAGCAGTACTTC
CDR3aa: CASSPDSPPYEQYF

j_gene: TRBJ1-4
d_gene: NA
abundance: NA
v_gene: TRBV18
CDR3nt: TGTGCCAGCTCACCACTTTTCGGGGGAGTCGATGAAAAACTGTTTTTT
CDR3aa: CASSPLFGGVDEKLFF

j_gene: TRBJ1-4
d_gene: NA
abundance: NA
v_gene: TRBV4-1
CDR3nt: TGCGCCAGCAGCCAAGATCCAGGGAGGAGTGAAAAACTGTTTTTT
CDR3aa: CASSQDPGRSEKLFF

j_gene: TRBJ2-3
d_gene: TRBD2
abundance: NA
v_gene: TRBV4-3
CDR3nt: TGCGCCAGCAGCCAAGATATACAGGGCGGGGGGTTAGATACGCAGTATTTT
CDR3aa: CASSQDIQGGGLDTQYF

j_gene: TRBJ1-2
d_gene: TRBD1
abundance: NA
v_gene: TRBV5-1
CDR3nt: TGCGCCAGCAGCGGACAGGGAAGGGTGACTGGCTACACCTTC
CDR3aa: CASSGQGRVTGYTF

j_gene: TRBJ1-3
d_gene: NA
abundance: NA
v_gene: TRBV28
CDR3nt: TGTGCCAGCAGTTTACCGGGGGTAGGAAACACCATATATTTT
CDR3aa: CASSLPGVGNTIYF

j_gene: TRBJ2-4
d_gene: NA
abundance: NA
v_gene: TRBV18
CDR3nt: TGTGCCAGCTCACGGCCGGGAGAAAACATTCAGTACTTC
CDR3aa: CASSRPGENIQYF

j_gene: TRBJ2-2
d_gene: TRBD1
abundance: once
v_gene: TRBV18
CDR3nt: TGTGCCAGCTCTCTGGACAGGGGAGCGACCGGGGAGCTGTTTTTT
CDR3aa: CASSLDRGATGELFF

j_gene: TRBJ2-7
d_gene: TRBD2
abundance: NA
v_gene: TRBV13
CDR3nt: TGTGCCAGCAGCCCCGCAGGAGGCGGGAGTAGCTACGAGCAGTACTTC
CDR3aa: CASSPAGGGSSYEQYF

j_gene: TRBJ1-1
d_gene: NA
abundance: once
v_gene: TRBV7-2
CDR3nt: TGTGCCAGCAGCTTCGACAGGTGGGACACTGAAGCTTTCTTT
CDR3aa: CASSFDRWDTEAFF

j_gene: TRBJ2-3
d_gene: NA
abundance: NA
v_gene: TRBV5-1
CDR3nt: TGCGCCAGCATGGCCGCAGATACGCAGTATTTT
CDR3aa: CASMAADTQYF

j_gene: TRBJ2-5
d_gene: NA
abundance: NA
v_gene: TRBV9
CDR3nt: TGTGCCAGCAGCGTTCAGGCCTCCCAAGAGACCCAGTACTTC
CDR3aa: CASSVQASQETQYF

j_gene: TRBJ2-7
d_gene: NA
abundance: NA
v_gene: TRBV7-9
CDR3nt: TGTGCCAGCAGCTGGGACTGGGACTACGAGCAGTACTTC
CDR3aa: CASSWDWDYEQYF

j_gene: TRBJ2-3
d_gene: NA
abundance: NA
v_gene: TRBV4-3
CDR3nt: TGCGCCAGCAGCTCCCTCCGGGGCACAGATACGCAGTATTTT
CDR3aa: CASSSLRGTDTQYF

j_gene: TRBJ2-7
d_gene: TRBD2
abundance: NA
v_gene: TRBV28
CDR3nt: TGTGCCAGCAATCCAGCGGGAGGGCCCGAGCAGTACTTC
CDR3aa: CASNPAGGPEQYF

j_gene: TRBJ2-7
d_gene: NA
abundance: NA
v_gene: TRBV7-9
CDR3nt: TGTGCCAGCAGCTTAGAAGGGACTCCGAGGACACCTTACGAGCAGTACTTC
CDR3aa: CASSLEGTPRTPYEQYF

j_gene: TRBJ2-7
d_gene: NA
abundance: NA
v_gene: TRBV5-6
CDR3nt: TGTGCCAGCGGACGGGGAGGAGACGAGCAGTACTTC
CDR3aa: CASGRGGDEQYF

j_gene: TRBJ2-3
d_gene: TRBD2
abundance: NA
v_gene: TRBV11-3
CDR3nt: TGTGCCAGCAGCTTCGGCGGGAGTAGAGATACGCAGTATTTT
CDR3aa: CASSFGGSRDTQYF

j_gene: TRBJ2-3
d_gene: TRBD1
abundance: NA
v_gene: TRBV7-2
CDR3nt: TGTGCCAGCAGCTCCCGGGACAGGGACACGCAGTATTTT
CDR3aa: CASSSRDRDTQYF

j_gene: TRBJ2-7
d_gene: NA
abundance: NA
v_gene: TRBV3-1/TRBV3-2
CDR3nt: TGTGCCAGCAGCCAACGGGGCTACGAGCAGTACTTC
CDR3aa: CASSQRGYEQYF

j_gene: TRBJ2-3
d_gene: NA
abundance: few
v_gene: TRBV7-9
CDR3nt: TGTGCCAGCAGCTTAGTCGGAGATACGCAGTATTTT
CDR3aa: CASSLVGDTQYF

j_gene: TRBJ2-5
d_gene: TRBD1
abundance: NA
v_gene: TRBV19
CDR3nt: TGTGCCAGTAGTCGGACAGGGTATGGGAGGCAAGAGACCCAGTACTTC
CDR3aa: CASSRTGYGRQETQYF

j_gene: TRBJ1-5
d_gene: TRBD1
abundance: once
v_gene: TRBV28
CDR3nt: TGTGCCAGCAGTTCCCCAGCGGCAGGGGGCTATCAGCCCCAGCATTTT
CDR3aa: CASSSPAAGGYQPQHF

j_gene: TRBJ2-2
d_gene: TRBD1
abundance: NA
v_gene: TRBV25-1
CDR3nt: TGTGCCAGCAAGGACAGGGCATCCGGGGAGCTGTTTTTT
CDR3aa: CASKDRASGELFF

j_gene: TRBJ2-3
d_gene: NA
abundance: NA
v_gene: TRBV29-1
CDR3nt: TGCAGCGCCTCGGGGGTATTGGGCACAGATACGCAGTATTTT
CDR3aa: CSASGVLGTDTQYF